Below are 2 T cell receptor beta chains sequenced from a single sample in a study of human T cells and chemical hapten exposure (dated by TCRdb to the early 2020s). Taken with the paper, the label for time point translates to: pre-sensitization, week 0. This specimen's treatment or condition label, interpreted: therapeutic diphenylcyclopropenone sensitization with weekly scalp DPC. The library was prepared using RACE. The sequencer listed for this sample is NextSeq 500. The raw public reads went through TCRdb reprocessing: fastp at Q25, MiXCR clone calling, in-frame beta chains kept. Duplicate CDR3 protein sequences are folded into a single record with the most common DNA and genes. Across this sample there are fewer than 350,000 distinct CDR3 sequences, with around 7.7% seen only once. The ten largest clones represent 0.9% to 1.5% of the sample. The specimen comprised whole blood, sampled in connection with sensitization to the hapten diphenylcyclopropenone (DPC). Receptors were obtained from a man between 18 and 29 years old with alopecia areata. Some clones in this sample may be carry-over from other donors' samples.

This chain uses TRBV12-3 or TRBV12-4 with TRBJ2-5; the D gene is possibly TRBD2 (5 bases). Trimming took off 2 bases at V and 5 bases at J, with 9 bases between the two ends. This CDR3 contains 13 residues. CDR3 DNA sequence: TGTGCCAGCAGTTTATACAGAGGGGAGACCCAGTACTTC. Translating it yields CASSLYRGETQYF.

This clonotype was seen ten or more times. V and J are TRBV6-5 and TRBJ1-2; TRBD1 matches at 7 bases. The CDR3 is 14 residues long. With 0 bases clipped from V and 8 bases from J, the junction kept 6 bases outside the gene matches. Per the germline V gene, CDR1 is MNHEY and CDR2 is SVGAGI. CDR3 region: CASSYSQGFSGYTF. CDR3 coding DNA: TGTGCCAGCAGTTACTCACAGGGGTTCTCAGGCTACACCTTC.